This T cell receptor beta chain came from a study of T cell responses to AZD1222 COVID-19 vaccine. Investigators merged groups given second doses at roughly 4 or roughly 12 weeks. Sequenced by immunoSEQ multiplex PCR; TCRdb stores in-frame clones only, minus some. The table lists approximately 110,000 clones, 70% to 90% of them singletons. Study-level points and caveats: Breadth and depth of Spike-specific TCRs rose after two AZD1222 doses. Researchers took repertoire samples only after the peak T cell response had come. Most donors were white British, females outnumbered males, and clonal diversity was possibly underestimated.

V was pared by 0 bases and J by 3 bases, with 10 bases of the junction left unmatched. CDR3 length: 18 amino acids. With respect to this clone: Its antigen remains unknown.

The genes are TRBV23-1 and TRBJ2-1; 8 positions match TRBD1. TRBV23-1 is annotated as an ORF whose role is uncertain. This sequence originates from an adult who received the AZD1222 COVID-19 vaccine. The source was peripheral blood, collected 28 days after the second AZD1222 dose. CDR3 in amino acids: CASSQSPDRDEVYNEQFF. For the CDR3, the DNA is TGCGCCAGCAGTCAATCGCCGGACAGGGATGAGGTCTACAATGAGCAGTTCTTC.